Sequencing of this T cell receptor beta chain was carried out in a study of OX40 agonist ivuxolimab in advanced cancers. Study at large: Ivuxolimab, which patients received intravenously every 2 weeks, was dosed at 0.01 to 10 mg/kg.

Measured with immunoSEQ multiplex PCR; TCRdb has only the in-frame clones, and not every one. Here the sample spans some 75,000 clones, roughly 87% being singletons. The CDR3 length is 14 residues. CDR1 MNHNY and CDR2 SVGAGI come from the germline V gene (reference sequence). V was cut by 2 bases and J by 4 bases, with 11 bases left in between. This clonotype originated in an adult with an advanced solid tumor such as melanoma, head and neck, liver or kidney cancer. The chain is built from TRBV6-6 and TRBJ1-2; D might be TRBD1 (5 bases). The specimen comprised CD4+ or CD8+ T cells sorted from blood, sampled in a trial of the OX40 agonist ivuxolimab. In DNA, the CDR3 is TGTGCCAGCAGTTACGGGCAGGGTGGCTATGGCTACACCTTC. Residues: CASSYGQGGYGYTF.